This T cell receptor (beta chain) was observed in a study of T cells after yellow fever vaccination. Overall study context: Fractions with few cells were prepared using SMART-Seq v4 Ultra Low Input. The study's findings and limits: The secondary T-cell response peaked on day 5, not day 15, but was weaker.

It was through 5'RACE template switching that TCR cDNA was made, with a universal primer site and UMIs added. From the 5' RACE reads, TCRdb called clonotypes with MiXCR, one entry per CDR3 protein. This table has tens of thousands of distinct CDR3 sequences, roughly 7.4% appearing once. This clonotype has at least ten counts. Its antigen is as yet unknown. This CDR3 spans 12 amino acids. The germline V gene encodes CDR1 GTSNPN and CDR2 SVGIG (reference sequence). With V trimmed by 3 bases and J by 4 bases, 2 bases remained unmatched. The sequence was obtained from a man between 25 and 39 years old who received the YFV17D yellow fever vaccine. The chain links TRBV30 to TRBJ2-7; the match to TRBD2 covers 8 bases. The sequenced sample was CD8+ T cells sorted from PBMCs, obtained 15 days after the yellow fever booster vaccination. The CDR3 protein is CAWRPSGYEQYF. The CDR3 DNA follows: TGTGCCTGGAGGCCTAGCGGGTACGAGCAGTACTTC.